The TCR beta chain described here comes from a study of blood T cells in healthy people across ages. Study observations and caveats: It was found that TCR beta diversity correlated strongly with the percentage of naive T cells.

Germline V lookup: CDR1 DFQATT, CDR2 SNEGSKA (reference sequence). Between the trimmed V and J ends, which lost 3 bases and 2 bases, there was a span of 12 bases. The CDR3 sequence is 14 residues long. A second roughly 6 to 11 cycle PCR used barcoded and J-beta primers. All cDNA molecules were each tagged by a template-switch adaptor with 12 random nucleotides. Each CDR3 protein is one row after TCRdb ran MiXCR on the 5' RACE reads. The data hold about 570,000 distinct CDR3 sequences, with 27% observed a single time. A remark on this clonotype: Its antigen is unknown.

The specimen sequenced was blood. This chain links TRBV20-1 with TRBJ2-3; a weak D match, TRBD1 (5 bases). This clonotype was obtained from a woman in her 70s in good health. CDR3 nucleotide sequence: TGCAGTGCTAGGCAGCCAGGGTCCACAGATACGCAGTATTTT. Translating it yields CSARQPGSTDTQYF.